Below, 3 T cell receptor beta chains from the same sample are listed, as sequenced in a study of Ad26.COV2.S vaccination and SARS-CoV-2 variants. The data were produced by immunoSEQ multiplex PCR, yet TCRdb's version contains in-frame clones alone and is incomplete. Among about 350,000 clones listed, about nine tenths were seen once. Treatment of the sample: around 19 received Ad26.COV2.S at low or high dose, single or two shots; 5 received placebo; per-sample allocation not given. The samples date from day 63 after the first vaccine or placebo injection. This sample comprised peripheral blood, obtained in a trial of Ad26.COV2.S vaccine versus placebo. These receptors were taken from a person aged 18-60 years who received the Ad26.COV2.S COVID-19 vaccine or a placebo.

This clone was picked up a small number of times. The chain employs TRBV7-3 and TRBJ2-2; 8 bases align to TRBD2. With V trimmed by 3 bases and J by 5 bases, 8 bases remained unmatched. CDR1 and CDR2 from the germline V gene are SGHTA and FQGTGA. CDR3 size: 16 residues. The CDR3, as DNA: TGTGCCAGCAGCTTCTCTGCGGGAGGTACAACCGGGGAGCTGTTTTTT. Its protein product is CASSFSAGGTTGELFF.

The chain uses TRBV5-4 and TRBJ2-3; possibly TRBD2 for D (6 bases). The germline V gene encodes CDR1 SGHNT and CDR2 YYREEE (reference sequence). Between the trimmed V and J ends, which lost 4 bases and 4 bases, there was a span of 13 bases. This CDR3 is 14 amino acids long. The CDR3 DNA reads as TGTGCCAGCAGCCCGCCCGGGAGTGCAGATACGCAGTATTTT. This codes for CASSPPGSADTQYF.

The CDR3 DNA reads TGTGCCAGCAGCCCCACCGGGACAGGGGTTGGAGGCTACACCTTC. The encoded protein is CASSPTGTGVGGYTF. The gene calls are TRBV7-2 and TRBJ1-2; 10 nucleotides align to TRBD1. Germline CDR1 and CDR2: SGHTA and FQGNSA. Losses at the gene ends were 5 bases for V and 8 bases for J; bases not matched to a gene: 11. The CDR3 spans 15 residues. The full variable domain, rest sourced from reference TRBV7-2 and TRBJ1-2, is GAGVSQSPSNKVTEKGKDVELRCDPISGHTALYWYRQSLGQGLEFLIYFQGNSAPDKSGLPSDRFSAERTGGSVSTLTIQRTQQEDSAVYLCASSPTGTGVGGYTFGSGTRLTVV.